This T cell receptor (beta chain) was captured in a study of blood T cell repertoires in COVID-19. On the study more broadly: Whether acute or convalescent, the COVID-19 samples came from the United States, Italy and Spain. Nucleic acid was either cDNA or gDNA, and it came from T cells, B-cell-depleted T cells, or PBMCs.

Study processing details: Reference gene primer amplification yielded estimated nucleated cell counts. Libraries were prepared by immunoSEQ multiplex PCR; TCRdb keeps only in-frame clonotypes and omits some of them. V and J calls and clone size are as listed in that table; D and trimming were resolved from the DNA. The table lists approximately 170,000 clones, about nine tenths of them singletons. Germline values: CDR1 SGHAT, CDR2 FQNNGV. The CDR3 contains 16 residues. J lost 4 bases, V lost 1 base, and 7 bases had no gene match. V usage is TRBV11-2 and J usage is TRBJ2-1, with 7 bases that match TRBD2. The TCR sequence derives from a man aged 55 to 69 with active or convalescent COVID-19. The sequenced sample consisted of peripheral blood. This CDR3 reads CASSLVLEGGYNEQFF. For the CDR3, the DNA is TGTGCCAGCAGCTTAGTCTTAGAGGGAGGGTACAATGAGCAGTTCTTC.